This TCR beta chain was identified in a study of OX40 agonist ivuxolimab in advanced cancers. For the wider study: Ivuxolimab, which targeted the costimulatory receptor OX40 (CD134), was an agonistic, fully human IgG2 monoclonal antibody. Intravenous ivuxolimab was administered to patients every 2 weeks at six dose levels: 0.01, 0.1, 0.3, 1.5, 3 and 10 mg/kg. Of the 50 to 55 patients in dose escalation, about 20 had hepatocellular carcinoma, around 15 had melanoma, 9 had renal cell carcinoma and 9 had head and neck cancer. In the dose-escalation cohort, approximately 82% of patients were male, and the mean age was around 60 years, with a range of 23 to 79. Prior anti-PD-1, anti-PD-L1 or anti-CTLA-4 therapy was permitted, and checkpoint inhibitors had been received by under 50% of dose-escalation patients. Three dose-escalation patients achieved partial responses, one with hepatocellular carcinoma and two with cutaneous melanoma. The point of sequencing TCRbeta in the periphery was to test whether ivuxolimab changed TCR sequence diversity and drove clonal T-cell expansion. The paper covers the monotherapy dose-escalation part of the phase I ivuxolimab trial, which included N of about 56 patients. Study-level results and caveats: After ivuxolimab, CD8+ T cells had more expanded clones than CD4+ T cells on average. Low levels of normalized T-cell clonal expansion were also seen in some patients who did not respond. At doses of 0.1 to 3.0 mg/kg, clonal expansion of both CD4+ and CD8+ T cells in blood was seen between baseline and week 6. Antigen specificity was not determined for the clonally expanded peripheral T cells. In partial responders in the 0.1-3.0 mg/kg groups, normalized peripheral clonal expansion was found to be among the lowest, especially among CD8+ T cells.

Genomic DNA was extracted from sorted cells for sequencing of the TCRbeta CDR3 region. TCRbeta CDR3 regions were sequenced using the immunoSEQ Assay. Sourced from immuneACCESS, this table was stored by TCRdb with only in-frame sequences that have V and J called. A share of the clones is absent; for the studies checked, an unresolved V gene accounts for under half, and the remainder has no known explanation. This sample has tens of thousands of clones in its table, and about nine tenths of those were observed once. The top ten clonotypes cover about 2.7% of the sample. The trial excluded patients who had a history of autoimmune disease or were on systemic immunosuppression. Peripheral blood for TCR sequencing was drawn from every dose cohort at baseline, at cycle 4 day 1 and at cycle 7 day 1. The samples were taken from a phase I, first-in-human, multicenter, open-label dose-escalation trial of ivuxolimab. The trial enrolled adults with locally advanced or metastatic head and neck squamous cell, hepatocellular, melanoma or renal cell carcinoma. Before TCR sequencing, CD4+ and CD8+ T cells were separately sorted from peripheral blood.

Concerning this clone itself: The clone's antigen remains unknown. The record has no base qualities; no much larger clone is one base away.

Including cysteine and phenylalanine, the CDR3 has 15 amino acids. Solely the CDR3 DNA is kept, with 45 bases framed from the first base. V trim: 6 bases; J trim: 3 bases; unmatched bases: 5. The germline V gene gives CDR1 as SNHLY and CDR2 as FYNNEI. In this chain, TRBV2 is recombined with TRBJ2-3; 11 of the junction bases match TRBD1. The source was CD4+ or CD8+ T cells sorted from blood, collected in a trial of the OX40 agonist ivuxolimab. The origin of this receptor is an adult with an advanced solid tumor such as melanoma, head and neck, liver or kidney cancer. Here is the DNA: TGTGCCAGCAGACCTGGACAGGGGGCGACAGATACGCAGTATTTT. Its product reads: CASRPGQGATDTQYF.